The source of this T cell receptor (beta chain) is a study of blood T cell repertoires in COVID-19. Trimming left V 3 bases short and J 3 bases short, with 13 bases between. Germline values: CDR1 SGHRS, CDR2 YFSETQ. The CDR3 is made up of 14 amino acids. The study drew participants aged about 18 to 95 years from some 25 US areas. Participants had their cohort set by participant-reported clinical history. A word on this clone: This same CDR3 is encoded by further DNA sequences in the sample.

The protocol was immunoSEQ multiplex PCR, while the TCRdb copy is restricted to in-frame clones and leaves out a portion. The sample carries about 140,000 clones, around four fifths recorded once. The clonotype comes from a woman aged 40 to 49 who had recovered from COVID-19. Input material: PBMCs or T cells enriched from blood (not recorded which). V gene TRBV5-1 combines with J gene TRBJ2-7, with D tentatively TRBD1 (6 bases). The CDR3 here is CASSSQGRNYEQYF. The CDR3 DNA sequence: TGCGCCAGCAGCTCACAGGGACGAAACTACGAGCAGTACTTC.